One T cell receptor beta chain is described in this entry. How the authors handled the data: Amplifying reference gene primers gave estimates of nucleated cell counts. Generated by immunoSEQ multiplex PCR, the TCRdb table keeps only in-frame clones and is missing some. The V and J calls and the clone size are those of that table, but D and trimming were determined from the DNA. The sample includes 250,000 to 400,000 clones, 88% of them seen just once. This record comes from a study of blood T cell repertoires in COVID-19. Study-wide background: Spain, Italy and the United States supplied samples that represented acute and convalescent COVID-19.

V was pared by 5 bases and J by 3 bases, with 13 bases between. CDR1 GTSNPN and CDR2 SVGIG come from the germline V gene (reference sequence). CDR3 length equals 13 residues. Seattle participants joined during active infection and were tracked over time. The V call is TRBV30, the J call TRBJ1-2, with TRBD1 as a possible D gene (5 bases). This receptor was obtained from a woman in her twenties or thirties with COVID-19, enrolled during active disease. The sequenced sample was peripheral blood. For the CDR3, the DNA is TGTGCCTGGGGGACGGGGTCAGACTATGGCTACACCTTC. Its protein is CAWGTGSDYGYTF. Combining the CDR3 with reference TRBV30 and TRBJ1-2 gives the whole variable domain SQTIHQWPATLVQPVGSPLSLECTVEGTSNPNLYWYRQAAGRGLQLLFYSVGIGQISSEVPQNLSASRPQDRQFILSSKKLLLSDSGFYLCAWGTGSDYGYTFGSGTRLTVV.